This TCR beta chain originates from a study of CD8+ T cells in alopecia areata. Study information: The duration of tofacitinib was 6 to 18 months, with 6 months off drug afterward. Notes on the study in general: TCRs were shared less clearly across patients than in mice, possibly for HLA-related reasons. Normal scalp showed lower clonality than lesional scalp, especially alopecia totalis/universalis.

Lesional scalp punch biopsies and peripheral blood came from alopecia areata patients. This CDR3 region has 13 residues. Germline V gene lookup returns CDR1 SQVTM and CDR2 ANQGSEA. Trimming took off 7 bases at V and 8 bases at J, with 20 bases between the two ends. In its sample, this clone was seen a few times. The antigen remains undetermined. RNA extraction was followed by reverse transcription into cDNA, which acted as the sequencing template. This table comes from immunoSEQ multiplex PCR, and its TCRdb copy is limited to in-frame clones, with some not included. The table has roughly 150,000 clones, around 50% seen once.

Sequenced sample: CD4+ T cells sorted from blood. This chain uses TRBV29-1 with TRBJ1-1; D unclear. The source is a human donor with alopecia areata. This chain's CDR3 is CSESVESGMEAFF. The CDR3 DNA sequence: TGCAGCGAATCAGTGGAAAGCGGGATGGAAGCTTTCTTT.